The following is a T cell receptor beta chain sequence with its context. Its antigen remains unidentified. These data belong to a study of T cell responses to AZD1222 COVID-19 vaccine. General study results and limits: Unmutated variant regions reportedly attract nearly half of all spike-specific TCRs.

Produced via immunoSEQ multiplex PCR; TCRdb's table is partial and in-frame only. The top ten clones hold roughly 2.4% of a sample with about 72,000 clones, around 86% of them seen once. J was trimmed by 4 bases and V by 2 bases; bases with no gene match: 4. This CDR3 spans 15 amino acids. The germline gives CDR1 SGHTA, CDR2 FQGTGA. This TCR derives from an adult in good health. The chain carries TRBV7-3 and TRBJ2-3, with 9 bases lining up with TRBD1. The sequences come from peripheral blood, collected on day 0 of AZD1222 vaccination. DNA of the CDR3: TGTGCCAGCAGCTTAGGGACAGGGTGGTCAGATACGCAGTATTTT. It is translated as CASSLGTGWSDTQYF.